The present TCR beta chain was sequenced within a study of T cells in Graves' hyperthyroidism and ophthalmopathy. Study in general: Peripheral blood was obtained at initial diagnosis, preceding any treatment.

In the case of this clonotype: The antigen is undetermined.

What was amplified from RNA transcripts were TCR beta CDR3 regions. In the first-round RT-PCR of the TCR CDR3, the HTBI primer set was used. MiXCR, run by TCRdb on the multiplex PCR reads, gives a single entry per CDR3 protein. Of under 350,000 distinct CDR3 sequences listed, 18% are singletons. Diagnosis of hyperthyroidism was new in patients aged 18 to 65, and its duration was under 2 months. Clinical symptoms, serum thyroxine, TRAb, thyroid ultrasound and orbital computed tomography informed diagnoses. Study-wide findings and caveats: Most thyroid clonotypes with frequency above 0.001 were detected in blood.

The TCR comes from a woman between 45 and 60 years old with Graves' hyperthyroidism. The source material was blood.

The CDR3 DNA is TGTGCCAGCAGTGCAGAGTATAGCAATCAGCCCCAGCATTTT. This codes for CASSAEYSNQPQHF. V usage is TRBV6-1 and J usage is TRBJ1-5; D unresolved. V shed 4 bases and J shed 0 bases, with 7 bases lying between them. Per the germline V gene, CDR1 is MNHNS and CDR2 is SASEGT. This CDR3 has 14 amino acids.